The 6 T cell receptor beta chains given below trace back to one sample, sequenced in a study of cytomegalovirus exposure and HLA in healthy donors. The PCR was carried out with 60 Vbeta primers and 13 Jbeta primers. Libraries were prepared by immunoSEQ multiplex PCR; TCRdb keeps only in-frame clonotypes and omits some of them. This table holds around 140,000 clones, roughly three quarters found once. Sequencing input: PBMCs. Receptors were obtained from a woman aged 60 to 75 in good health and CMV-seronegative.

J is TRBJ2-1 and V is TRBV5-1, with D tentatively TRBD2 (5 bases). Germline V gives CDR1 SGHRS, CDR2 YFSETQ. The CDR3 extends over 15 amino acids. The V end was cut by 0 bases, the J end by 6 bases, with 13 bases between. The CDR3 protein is CASSLDVAAANEQFF. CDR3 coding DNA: TGCGCCAGCAGCTTGGATGTGGCAGCGGCCAATGAGCAGTTCTTC.

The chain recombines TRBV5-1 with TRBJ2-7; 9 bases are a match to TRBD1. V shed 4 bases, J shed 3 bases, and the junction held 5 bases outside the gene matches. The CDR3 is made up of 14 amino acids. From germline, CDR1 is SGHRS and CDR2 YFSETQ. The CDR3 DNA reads TGCGCCAGCAGCCTAAGGGACAGGGTCTACGAGCAGTACTTC. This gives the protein CASSLRDRVYEQYF.

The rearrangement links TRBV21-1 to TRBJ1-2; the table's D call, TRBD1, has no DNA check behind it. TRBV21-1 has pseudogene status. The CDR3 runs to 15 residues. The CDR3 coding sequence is TGTGCCAGCAGCAAAGCGGCCAGGGCGAATTATGGCTACACCTTC. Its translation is CASSKAARANYGYTF.

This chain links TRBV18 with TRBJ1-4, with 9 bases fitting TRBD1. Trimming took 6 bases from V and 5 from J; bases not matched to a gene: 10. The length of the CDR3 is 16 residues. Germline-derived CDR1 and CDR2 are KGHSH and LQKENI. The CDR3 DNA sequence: TGTGCCAGCTCGCCGCTAGCCGGGACAGGGAATGAAAAACTGTTTTTT. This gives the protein CASSPLAGTGNEKLFF.

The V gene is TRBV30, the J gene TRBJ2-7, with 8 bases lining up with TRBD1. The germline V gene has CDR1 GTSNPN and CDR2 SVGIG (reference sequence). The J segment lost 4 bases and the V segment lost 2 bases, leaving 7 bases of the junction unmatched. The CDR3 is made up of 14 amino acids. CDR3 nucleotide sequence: TGTGCCTGGAGTCCCGACAGGGGACCTTACGAGCAGTACTTC. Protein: CAWSPDRGPYEQYF.

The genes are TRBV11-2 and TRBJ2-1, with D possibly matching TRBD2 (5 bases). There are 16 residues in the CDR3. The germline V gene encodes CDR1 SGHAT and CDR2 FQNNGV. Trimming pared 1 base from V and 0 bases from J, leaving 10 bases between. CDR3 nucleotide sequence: TGTGCCAGCAGCTTAGGCACGGGGTCCTCCTACAATGAGCAGTTCTTC. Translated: CASSLGTGSSYNEQFF.